These T cell receptor beta chains were read from a single sample in a study of T cell repertoires in cytomegalovirus infection. TCRdb analysed the reads with MiXCR anew, one entry per CDR3 protein. The sample has approximately 470,000 distinct CDR3 sequences; 40% to 50% are singletons. These receptors have no known antigen. Here the sequenced sample was cultured PBMCs, taken from culture after CMV antigen stimulation. These receptors all come from a human donor in good health (CMV status not recorded). Some clones in this sample may be carry-over from other donors' samples. Each CDR3 is given with its conserved first and last residue. The D gene is left open where the match is weak. Size tells how often a clone was seen (once, few, many) or the class of an expanded clone, and some rows leave it out.

cdr3_length	d_call	clone_size	v_call	j_call	cdr3_nt	cdr3_aa
15	NA	NA	TRBV6-1	TRBJ1-5	TGTGCCAGCTCCAGTTACACAGATAGCAATCAGCCCCAGCATTTT	CASSSYTDSNQPQHF
17	NA	NA	TRBV5-4	TRBJ2-1	TGTGCCAGCAGCTTGGCCCCCTCTGGGGGGTCCTACAATGAGCAGTTCTTC	CASSLAPSGGSYNEQFF
14	NA	NA	TRBV11-1	TRBJ2-1	TGTGCCAGCAGCTTACAGGGGTGGTGGGATGAGCAGTTCTTC	CASSLQGWWDEQFF
13	TRBD1	few	TRBV12-3/TRBV12-4	TRBJ2-7	TGTGCCAGCAGTTTAGGACAGGGCCACGAGCAGTACTTC	CASSLGQGHEQYF
18	TRBD2	NA	TRBV20-1	TRBJ2-1	TGCAGTGCTAGGGGAGGACTAGCGGGAGGGCGGGCGGACAATGAGCAGTTCTTC	CSARGGLAGGRADNEQFF
15	TRBD1	NA	TRBV27	TRBJ1-1	TGTGCCAGCATTATACAGGGGGCCCTAAACACTGAAGCTTTCTTT	CASIIQGALNTEAFF
16	NA	NA	TRBV5-1	TRBJ2-5	TGCGCCAGCAGCTTGGCCGGGGGAGGGGGCCAAGAGACCCAGTACTTC	CASSLAGGGGQETQYF
16	NA	NA	TRBV20-1	TRBJ2-7	TGCAGTGCTAGAGATTTGGGCGGGCGGAGCTCCTACGAGCAGTACTTC	CSARDLGGRSSYEQYF
14	NA	NA	TRBV6-6	TRBJ2-7	TGTGCCAGCAGTTACTCGGTGTCCTACGGCGAGCAGTACTTC	CASSYSVSYGEQYF
15	TRBD2	NA	TRBV7-2	TRBJ2-5	TGTCCCAGCAGCTTCACTAGCGGGGCCCAAGAGACCCAGTACTTC	CPSSFTSGAQETQYF
13	NA	NA	TRBV24-1	TRBJ2-1	TGTGCCACCAGTGACACTGACAGCTATGAGCAGTTCTTC	CATSDTDSYEQFF
16	TRBD1	few	TRBV7-2	TRBJ2-2	TGTGCCAGCAGCTCAGGGGACAGGGTAAACACCGGGGAGCTGTTTTTT	CASSSGDRVNTGELFF
13	NA	NA	TRBV6-1	TRBJ2-1	TGTGCCAGCAGTCGGGAGTTCTACAATGAGCAGTTCTTC	CASSREFYNEQFF
15	NA	few	TRBV7-2	TRBJ1-2	TGTGCCAGCAGCTCCGAACAGGGTCCTGAGGTTGGCTACACCTTC	CASSSEQGPEVGYTF
19	TRBD2	NA	TRBV7-6	TRBJ2-1	TGTGCCAGCAGCTTAGGAACTAGCGGGAGGCCGAGCTCCTACAATGAGCAGTTCTTC	CASSLGTSGRPSSYNEQFF
15	NA	few	TRBV7-6	TRBJ2-4	TGTGCCAGCAGCTGGAGCGAAGTAGCCAAAAACATTCAGTACTTC	CASSWSEVAKNIQYF
16	NA	NA	TRBV7-9	TRBJ1-4	TGTGCCAGCAGCTCATCCTACAGGGAGGGGGATGAAAAACTGTTTTTT	CASSSSYREGDEKLFF
17	NA	NA	TRBV20-1	TRBJ2-5	TGCAGTGCTAGGAGTGACCGGGCGCGGGGGCTCGAAGAGACCCAGTACTTC	CSARSDRARGLEETQYF
16	TRBD2	NA	TRBV7-9	TRBJ2-1	TGTGCCAGCAGCCCCAGGCGACTAGCGGGGGCCGCCCGGCAGTTCTTC	CASSPRRLAGAARQFF
15	NA	few	TRBV7-9	TRBJ2-5	TGTGCCAGCAGCTCCACCGGGGCCGGCGGGGAGACCCAGTACTTC	CASSSTGAGGETQYF
11	NA	few	TRBV12-3/TRBV12-4	TRBJ2-1	TGTGCCAGCAGTTCCGCCGACGAGCAGTTCTTC	CASSSADEQFF
14	NA	few	TRBV6-6	TRBJ2-3	TGTGCCAGAGATCGAGGGTTTAGCACAGATACGCAGTATTTT	CARDRGFSTDTQYF
14	TRBD1	few	TRBV28	TRBJ2-5	TGTGCCAGCAGTGAGGACAGGGGATCAGAGACCCAGTACTTC	CASSEDRGSETQYF
14	NA	NA	TRBV7-2	TRBJ2-7	TGTGCCAGCAGCTTAGGACCTAAAGGGTACGAGCAGTACTTC	CASSLGPKGYEQYF